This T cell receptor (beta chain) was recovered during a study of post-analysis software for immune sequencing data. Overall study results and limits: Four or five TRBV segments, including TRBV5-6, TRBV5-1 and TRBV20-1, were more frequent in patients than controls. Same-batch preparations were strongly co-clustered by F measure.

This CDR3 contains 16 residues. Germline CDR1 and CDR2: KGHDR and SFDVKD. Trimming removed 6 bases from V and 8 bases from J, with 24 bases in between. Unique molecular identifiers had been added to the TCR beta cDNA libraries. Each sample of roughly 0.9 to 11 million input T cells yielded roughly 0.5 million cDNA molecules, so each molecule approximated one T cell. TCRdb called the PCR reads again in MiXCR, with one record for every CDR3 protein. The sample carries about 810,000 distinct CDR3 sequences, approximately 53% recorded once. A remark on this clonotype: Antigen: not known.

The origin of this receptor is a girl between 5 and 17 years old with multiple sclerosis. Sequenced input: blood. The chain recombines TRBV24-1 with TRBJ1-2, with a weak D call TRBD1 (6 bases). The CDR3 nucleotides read TGTGCCACCAGTCTCGGCGGATTACAGGGCCCGGGGGGCTACACCTTC. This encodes CATSLGGLQGPGGYTF.